The 23 T cell receptor beta chains presented below share a single source sample, sequenced in a study of cytomegalovirus exposure and HLA in healthy donors. PCR involved 60 Vbeta and 13 Jbeta primers. The protocol was immunoSEQ multiplex PCR, while the TCRdb copy is restricted to in-frame clones and leaves out a portion. The data contain tens of thousands of clones, over 70% of them singletons. The sequencing input was PBMCs. The receptor source for this set is a man younger than 35 in good health and CMV-seropositive.

This chain uses TRBV4-1 with TRBJ2-1; 13 bases are a match to TRBD2. Germline CDR1 reads MGHRA; CDR2 reads YSYEKL. V was clipped by 5 bases and J by 3 bases; unmatched bases: 4. The CDR3 length is 16 residues. The CDR3 is CASSARLAGGYNEQFF. As DNA, the CDR3 is TGCGCCAGCAGCGCCCGACTAGCGGGGGGCTACAATGAGCAGTTCTTC.

This chain links TRBV29-1 with TRBJ1-3; no clear D gene. Trimming left V 3 bases short and J 5 bases short, with 8 bases between. The germline V gene has CDR1 SQVTM and CDR2 ANQGSEA. The CDR3 is made up of 12 amino acids. The CDR3 sequence: CSVESGRNTIYF. In nucleotides, the CDR3 is TGCAGCGTTGAGTCGGGTAGAAACACCATATATTTT.

The rearrangement joins TRBV14 to TRBJ1-1, with 9 bases identical to TRBD1. The CDR3 length is 13 residues. Germline CDR1 and CDR2: SGHDN and FVKESK. With 0 bases clipped from V and 11 bases from J, the junction kept 4 bases outside the gene matches. The CDR3 loop is CASSQDRQGVAFF. In DNA, the CDR3 is TGTGCCAGCAGCCAAGATCGACAGGGGGTTGCTTTCTTT.

This clone came up a few times. This chain joins TRBV11-2 and TRBJ1-3, with 8 bases identical to TRBD1. The CDR3 is made up of 16 amino acids. Germline V CDR1 and CDR2: SGHAT, FQNNGV. V lost 5 bases and J lost 0; bases outside the gene matches: 6. CDR3 coding DNA: TGTGCCAGCAGCCCCAGAGACAGGGGCTCTGGAAACACCATATATTTT. It is translated as CASSPRDRGSGNTIYF.

In its sample, this clone was seen a few times. This chain uses TRBV5-6 with TRBJ2-7; 13 nucleotides line up with TRBD2. Germline V gives CDR1 SGHDT, CDR2 YYEEEE. Trimming cost V 2 bases and J 1 base; bases outside gene matches: 3. The CDR3 length is 16 residues. As DNA, the CDR3 is TGTGCCAGCAGCTTCCGGACTAGCGGGAGATCCTACGAGCAGTACTTC. This translates into CASSFRTSGRSYEQYF.

V gene TRBV5-1 combines with J gene TRBJ2-6; perhaps TRBD1 as D (5 bases). Trimming cost V 7 bases and J 1 base, with 9 bases left between them. CDR1 SGHRS and CDR2 YFSETQ come from the germline V gene. The CDR3 is 14 residues long. The CDR3 nucleotides read TGCGCCAGCGGCCAGGGTTCTGGGGCCAACGTCCTGACTTTC. Translated: CASGQGSGANVLTF.

The chain recombines TRBV4-2 with TRBJ1-1, with no clear D. The V gene lost 2 bases and the J gene lost 2 bases, with 15 bases spanning the gap. This CDR3 has 16 amino acids. In germline, CDR1 is LGHNA, CDR2 YNFKEQ. The CDR3 DNA reads as TGTGCCAGCAGCCAATTGAGGCGGGGAGGAAACACTGAAGCTTTCTTT. This sequence encodes CASSQLRRGGNTEAFF.

The chain employs TRBV6-5 and TRBJ1-2; D call uncertain. Trimming took 2 bases from V and 1 from J, leaving 11 bases between them. Germline values: CDR1 MNHEY, CDR2 SVGAGI. The length of the CDR3 is 15 residues. CDR3 coding DNA: TGTGCCAGCAGTTACGAGGGAGGAGGTAACTATGGCTACACCTTC. It yields the protein CASSYEGGGNYGYTF.

The V call is TRBV7-9, the J call TRBJ2-7, with 8 bases that match TRBD1. Germline assignment: CDR1 SEHNR and CDR2 FQNEAQ (reference sequence). V shed 7 bases, J shed 5 bases, and the junction held 4 bases outside the gene matches. The CDR3 loop spans 12 amino acids. CDR3 sequence: CASTNRGNEQYF. Written as DNA, the CDR3 is TGTGCCAGCACGAACAGGGGGAACGAGCAGTACTTC. Full variable domain (rest looked up from reference TRBV7-9 and TRBJ2-7): DTGVSQNPRHKITKRGQNVTFRCDPISEHNRLYWYRQTLGQGPEFLTYFQNEAQLEKSRLLSDRFSAERPKGSFSTLEIQRTEQGDSAMYLCASTNRGNEQYFGPGTRLTVT.

The chain uses TRBV5-1 and TRBJ2-7; 14 bases fit TRBD2. V was clipped by 5 bases and J by 6 bases; unmatched bases: 4. The V gene's germline CDR1 is SGHRS and CDR2 YFSETQ. This CDR3 is 14 amino acids long. CDR3 in amino acids: CASSPGTSGSEQYF. CDR3 sequence (DNA): TGCGCCAGCAGTCCCGGGACTAGCGGGAGCGAGCAGTACTTC.

This clone was detected once. CDR3 sequence (DNA): TGTGCCAGCAGCCCCCGCGCCACGGGAGGAAACAATGAGCAGTTCTTC. It is translated as CASSPRATGGNNEQFF. The rearrangement links TRBV7-6 to TRBJ2-1, with 7 bases aligning to TRBD2. Looked up from germline, CDR1 is SGHVS and CDR2 is FNYEAQ. The CDR3 is made up of 16 amino acids. Trimming at V came to 5 bases and at J to 5 bases, leaving 12 bases not matched to a gene.

This clone was recorded a few times. The chain carries TRBV5-1 and TRBJ2-2; D ambiguous. CDR1 and CDR2 from the germline V gene are SGHRS and YFSETQ. This CDR3 has 11 amino acids. V was cut by 7 bases and J by 3 bases, with 4 bases left in between. This CDR3 is CASRDTGELFF. The CDR3 bases are TGCGCCAGCCGGGACACCGGGGAGCTGTTTTTT.

The CDR3 region is CASSEVFDQPQHF. The CDR3 nucleotides read TGTGCCAGCAGTGAAGTCTTCGATCAGCCCCAGCATTTT. The chain couples TRBV2 to TRBJ1-5, with D hard to call. Germline V gene data show CDR1 as SNHLY and CDR2 as FYNNEI. The V end lost 1 base, the J end lost 5 bases, and 6 bases lay between the germline ends. This CDR3 has 13 amino acids. Looking up the rest from reference TRBV2 and TRBJ1-5 gives the full variable domain: EPEVTQTPSHQVTQMGQEVILRCVPISNHLYFYWYRQILGQKVEFLVSFYNNEISEKSEIFDDQFSVERPDGSNFTLKIRSTKLEDSAMYFCASSEVFDQPQHFGDGTRLSIL.

The chain carries TRBV11-2 and TRBJ2-5, with TRBD2 matching over 8 bases. The CDR3 contains 14 residues. V trimming: 5 bases; J trimming: 7 bases; junction bases outside the gene matches: 9. Germline V lookup: CDR1 SGHAT, CDR2 FQNNGV. The DNA for the CDR3 is TGTGCCAGCAGCCGAGGACTAGCTTTCGGGACCCAGTACTTC. Translating gives CASSRGLAFGTQYF.

This clone has only a few counts. The chain is built from TRBV6-5 and TRBJ2-6; no clear D gene. The V gene's germline CDR1 is MNHEY and CDR2 SVGAGI. The CDR3 is 13 residues long. V was shortened by 10 bases and J by 4 bases, with 11 bases between the two germline ends. CDR3 coding DNA: TGTGCCACCAGGTTAGCAGGGGCCAACGTCCTGACTTTC. Amino acid sequence: CATRLAGANVLTF.

The chain combines TRBV10-3 with TRBJ1-2; 7 bases align to TRBD1. V shed 10 bases, J shed 5 bases, and the junction held 13 bases outside the gene matches. CDR3 length equals 14 residues. Germline V gene lookup returns CDR1 ENHRY and CDR2 SYGVKD. This CDR3 is CATIQVEQGYGYTF. The CDR3 DNA follows: TGTGCCACCATACAGGTGGAACAGGGGTATGGCTACACCTTC.

This clone qualifies as medium-sized. V is TRBV5-1 and J is TRBJ1-5; 8 bases are shared with TRBD1. The CDR3 runs 15 residues. Germline V gives CDR1 SGHRS, CDR2 YFSETQ. V trimming: 4 bases; J trimming: 6 bases; junction bases outside the gene matches: 9. Here the CDR3 DNA reads TGCGCCAGCAGCCCGCCCGGACAGGGCTCTCAGCCCCAGCATTTT. Amino acid sequence: CASSPPGQGSQPQHF. The full variable domain, with the rest looked up from reference TRBV5-1 and TRBJ1-5, is KAGVTQTPRYLIKTRGQQVTLSCSPISGHRSVSWYQQTPGQGLQFLFEYFSETQRNKGNFPGRFSGRQFSNSRSEMNVSTLELGDSALYLCASSPPGQGSQPQHFGDGTRLSIL.

This clone is a singleton in its sample. The CDR3 DNA follows: TGTGCCACCAGCAGCCCCCCCCTATACGAGCAGTACTTC. Its translation is CATSSPPLYEQYF. The chain joins TRBV15 to TRBJ2-7; D gene ambiguous. Germline V CDR1 and CDR2: LNHNV, YYDKDF (reference sequence). V was shortened by 3 bases and J by 4 bases, with 10 bases between the two germline ends. The CDR3 is 13 residues long.

The CDR3 reads CASSQGQWTGGTEAFF. CDR3 DNA sequence: TGTGCCAGCAGCCAAGGACAGTGGACAGGGGGCACTGAAGCTTTCTTT. This chain uses TRBV4-2 with TRBJ1-1; 10 bases line up with TRBD1. V lost 1 base, J lost 4 bases, and 6 bases stayed unmatched. The CDR3 extends over 16 amino acids. Germline V gene lookup returns CDR1 LGHNA and CDR2 YNFKEQ.

This chain joins TRBV10-3 and TRBJ2-3; tentative D call: TRBD2 (9 bases). V lost 5 bases to trimming and J lost 0 bases, with 24 bases between them. Germline V CDR1 and CDR2: ENHRY, SYGVKD. The CDR3 is made up of 19 amino acids. The CDR3 DNA sequence: TGTGCCATCAGTAGACAGGGGCGAGCGGGAGGTCCAAGCACAGATACGCAGTATTTT. This codes for CAISRQGRAGGPSTDTQYF.

There are a few counts of this clone. This CDR3 reads CASSLRGRAPRGSEQFF. In DNA, the CDR3 is TGTGCCAGCAGCTTAAGGGGGCGGGCTCCCCGGGGTAGTGAGCAGTTCTTC. V usage is TRBV7-2 and J usage is TRBJ2-1; 7 positions agree with TRBD1. The V segment lost 2 bases and the J segment 9 bases; nucleotides outside the gene matches: 16. The germline CDR1 and CDR2 sequences are SGHTA and FQGNSA. This CDR3 is 17 amino acids long.

The chain recombines TRBV11-2 with TRBJ2-1; the D is unclear. Trimming stripped 5 bases from V and 15 bases from J, with 8 bases between. This CDR3 comprises 9 residues. From germline, CDR1 is SGHAT and CDR2 FQNNGV. The CDR3 sequence is CASSPPLFF. In DNA, the CDR3 is TGTGCCAGCAGCCCTCCCTTGTTCTTC.

J is TRBJ2-3 and V is TRBV7-2; D gene ambiguous. Trimming cost V 8 bases and J 2 bases, with 23 bases left between them. CDR1 is SGHTA, CDR2 FQGNSA, per germline. The length of the CDR3 is 17 residues. CDR3 region: CASRHKLTSSITDTQYF. The CDR3 bases are TGTGCCAGCCGCCATAAACTTACCTCCTCGATCACAGATACGCAGTATTTT.